A selection of T cell receptor beta chains follows, all from one sample in a study of CD8+ T cells in alopecia areata. Method: immunoSEQ multiplex PCR; TCRdb's copy keeps in-frame clones and lacks some. The data contain around 100,000 clones, approximately 52% of them singletons. The sample consisted of CD4+ T cells sorted from blood. The receptors stem from a human donor in good health. The CDR3 runs from the conserved cysteine through the conserved F or W. Some rows have no size entry. The others give once, few or many, or a class for an expanded clone.

J gene | V gene | clone size | CDR3 protein
TRBJ1-1 | TRBV29-1 | . | CSVEGLGRGVGEAFF
TRBJ2-5 | TRBV7-9 | few | CASSLARQGETQYF
TRBJ2-4 | TRBV12-5 | . | CASGLVLQGPSKNIQYF
TRBJ1-4 | TRBV15 | once | CATSRGQVKNEKLFF
TRBJ1-1 | TRBV30 | . | CALKKFGGNTEAFF
TRBJ2-3 | TRBV5-4 | . | CASSRRTAVDTQYF
TRBJ2-7 | TRBV5-4 | . | CASSLGAPGTGTNEQYF
TRBJ2-3 | TRBV28 | . | CASSLASGGTDTQYF
TRBJ2-7 | TRBV2 | few | CASRATGGGYEQYF
TRBJ2-2 | TRBV29-1 | . | CSVGTSAGELFF
TRBJ2-3 | TRBV30 | once | CAWSVGTSTDTQYF
TRBJ2-3 | TRBV30 | few | CAWSMAGADTQYF
TRBJ2-5 | TRBV20-1 | . | CSVLKTETQYF
TRBJ2-7 | TRBV7-2 | . | CASSLRTGEAEQYF
TRBJ1-1 | TRBV19 | . | CASRRDSNMNTEAFF
TRBJ2-4 | TRBV4-1 | . | CASSQGSGGAEDIQYF
TRBJ2-7 | TRBV5-4 | . | CASSLGGYEQYF
TRBJ2-3 | TRBV4-3 | few | CASSKGARPEDTQYF
TRBJ2-6 | TRBV5-1 | once | CASSLASGGSGANVLTF
TRBJ2-5 | TRBV4-3 | once | CASSQDRGRETQYF
TRBJ1-2 | TRBV6-6 | few | CASIPTRIDHGYTF
TRBJ2-2 | TRBV6-1 | . | CASRTYTGELFF
TRBJ1-6 | TRBV15 | . | CATSRGQGRNSPLHF
TRBJ1-1 | TRBV5-1 | . | CASSLVAGQGDTEAFF
TRBJ1-4 | TRBV6-5 | . | CASSYSATNEKLFF
TRBJ1-2 | TRBV29-1 | . | CSVELPARGYTF
TRBJ2-7 | TRBV7-2 | . | CASSLLGKNEQYF
TRBJ2-3 | TRBV19 | . | CASSIESGTDTQYF
TRBJ1-2 | TRBV29-1 | few | CSVDRGNYGYTF
TRBJ2-7 | TRBV5-1 | . | CASSWDRRSSVLYEQYF
TRBJ1-2 | TRBV5-1 | . | CASSLEVGSNYGYTF
TRBJ2-5 | TRBV9 | . | CASSVVGGLQETQYF
TRBJ2-5 | TRBV9 | . | CASSVSGRGAQETQYF
TRBJ2-5 | TRBV6-6 | . | CASTPTGSEETQYF
TRBJ2-5 | TRBV4-2 | once | CASSQVQVSEGETQYF
TRBJ2-5 | TRBV10-3 | once | CASRATGHGETQYF
TRBJ2-5 | TRBV30 | . | CAWSVNFLDQETQYF
TRBJ2-3 | TRBV11-1 | once | CASSLQASTDTQYF
TRBJ2-3 | TRBV27 | few | CASSFDPSGETNTDTQYF
TRBJ2-7 | TRBV4-3 | . | CASSQEIQSDEQYF
TRBJ2-5 | TRBV29-1 | . | CSVGGVLAGTQYF
TRBJ2-7 | TRBV14 | few | CASSQDPGTGGMSRSYEQYF
TRBJ2-6 | TRBV7-2 | . | CASSPSTSRGANVLTF
TRBJ2-5 | TRBV6-6 | . | CASSYQTSSETQYF
TRBJ2-3 | TRBV5-6 | . | CASSPGTSGGPTDTQYF
TRBJ1-2 | TRBV18 | . | CASSPDRGSPHNYGYTF
TRBJ1-1 | TRBV6-5 | few | CASSSPYRVQNTEAFF
TRBJ1-2 | TRBV7-9 | . | CASSLEGVGYGYTF
TRBJ2-3 | TRBV27 | . | CASSLLGTAAPDTQYF